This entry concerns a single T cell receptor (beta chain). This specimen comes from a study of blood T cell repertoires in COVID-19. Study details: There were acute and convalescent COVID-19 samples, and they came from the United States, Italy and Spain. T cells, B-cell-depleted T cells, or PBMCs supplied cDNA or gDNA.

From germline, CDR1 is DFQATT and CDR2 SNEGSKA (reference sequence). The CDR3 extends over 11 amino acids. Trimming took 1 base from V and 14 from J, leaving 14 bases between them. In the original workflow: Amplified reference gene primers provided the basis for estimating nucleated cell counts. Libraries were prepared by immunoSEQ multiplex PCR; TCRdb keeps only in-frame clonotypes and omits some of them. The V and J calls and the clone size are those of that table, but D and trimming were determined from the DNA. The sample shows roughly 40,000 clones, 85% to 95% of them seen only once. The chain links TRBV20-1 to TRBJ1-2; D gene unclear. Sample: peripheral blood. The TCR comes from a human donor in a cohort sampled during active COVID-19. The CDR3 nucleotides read TGCAGTGCTAGAGGGAAGGAAATACAGACCTTC. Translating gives CSARGKEIQTF.